This T cell receptor beta chain was profiled in a study of blood T cell repertoires in COVID-19. Only in-frame clones appear in the TCRdb table, and some are missing; sequencing was by immunoSEQ multiplex PCR. This sample has 71,000 or so clones, with just over 90% found just once. Germline CDR1 reads MNHEY; CDR2 reads SVGAGI. The CDR3 contains 14 residues. V lost 4 bases, J lost 2 bases, and 1 base stayed unmatched. The specimen sequenced was peripheral blood. The TCR was taken from a woman aged 18-29 years with acute or convalescent COVID-19. The V gene is TRBV6-5, the J gene TRBJ2-2; 7 nucleotides align to TRBD1. The CDR3 DNA is TGTGCCAGCAGTTGGGACAGTAACACCGGGGAGCTGTTTTTT. This encodes CASSWDSNTGELFF.